This T cell receptor (beta chain) was retrieved from a study of T cell responses to AZD1222 COVID-19 vaccine. For this clone: Its antigen is undetermined. Within the sample, other DNA sequences also encode this same CDR3.

Study-wide points: The study found vaccine-associated CD4 TCRs spanning spike, dominant at 160-218 and 743-854. Spike-specific TCR breadth and depth grew following two AZD1222 doses. Repertoire sampling happened only post peak T cell response.

Profiling relied on immunoSEQ multiplex PCR, and the TCRdb table lists in-frame clones only, not all of them. The table has around 110,000 clones, less than 90% seen once. The origin of this receptor is an adult in good health. The sample was peripheral blood, taken on day 0 of AZD1222 vaccination.

The CDR3 loop reads CASSLVQGNYGYTF. CDR3 DNA sequence: TGCGCCAGCAGCTTGGTGCAGGGTAACTATGGCTACACCTTC. The rearrangement uses TRBV5-1 and TRBJ1-2; a possible D gene is TRBD1 (5 bases). The CDR3 is 14 amino acids. The germline V gene has CDR1 SGHRS and CDR2 YFSETQ. V shed 0 bases and J shed 1 base, with 7 bases lying between them.